This T cell receptor (beta chain) was profiled in a study of blood T cell repertoires in COVID-19. About the study: The samples span acute and convalescent COVID-19 from the United States, Italy and Spain. The cDNA or gDNA used as material had been derived from T cells, B-cell-depleted T cells, or PBMCs.

In the authors' workflow: Amplification from reference gene primers served as the basis for estimated nucleated cell counts. Libraries were prepared by immunoSEQ multiplex PCR; TCRdb keeps only in-frame clonotypes and omits some of them. V and J calls and clone size are those listed in that table; D and trimming were worked out from the DNA. The sample includes around 260,000 clones, 91% of them seen just once. Seattle patient enrollment occurred during active infection, with longitudinal follow-up thereafter. Sequenced sample: peripheral blood. The clonotype was recovered from a woman in her 30s with COVID-19, enrolled during active disease.

DNA of the CDR3: TGTGCCAGCAGTTTAGACGGGACAGGGTCTAACGAGCAGTACTTC. Translating it yields CASSLDGTGSNEQYF. This rearrangement joins TRBV27 to TRBJ2-7; 9 bases align to TRBD1. This CDR3 contains 15 residues. Germline V gene data show CDR1 as MNHEY and CDR2 as SMNVEV (reference sequence). After removal of 2 bases from V and 5 bases from J, the junction contained 7 bases not matched to a gene.